This T cell receptor (beta chain) was documented in a study of T cell responses to AZD1222 COVID-19 vaccine. Study at large: Some second doses came at about 4 weeks and others at about 12 weeks; these were pooled.

Germline-derived CDR1 and CDR2 are MNHEY and SMNVEV (reference sequence). The CDR3 spans 16 residues. The V and J ends lost 4 bases and 2 bases, in that order; junction bases with no gene match: 6. TCRdb's copy holds only in-frame clones and misses some; the assay was immunoSEQ multiplex PCR. Seen here are more than 100,000 clones, 80% to 90% observed once, and the top ten hold about 7.9%. Study results and limitations: Variant regions that are unmutated are reportedly the target of nearly half of spike-specific TCRs. It was only five to seven AZD1222 recipients who were seropositive at baseline.

About this clone: Its antigen is not known.

The sample here was peripheral blood, taken on day 0 of AZD1222 vaccination. The rearrangement links TRBV27 to TRBJ1-2; 11 nucleotides agree with TRBD1. The TCR was taken from an adult in good health. CDR3 coding DNA: TGTGCCAGCAGTTCTTTTAGGACAGGGGGCAACTATGGCTACACCTTC. Its translation: CASSSFRTGGNYGYTF.